Below, 2 T cell receptor beta chains from the same sample are listed, as sequenced in a study of Tregs in tolerant kidney transplant recipients. Sequencing was performed with immunoSEQ multiplex PCR; in TCRdb, only in-frame clones are kept and a portion is missing. The sample lists 35,000 to 55,000 clones; 91% were seen once. The sequenced sample was Tregs from blood. These TCRs come from a human donor in good health.

The chain couples TRBV6-6 to TRBJ2-2; possibly TRBD2 for D (6 bases). CDR3 size: 13 residues. Deletions cut 5 bases from V and 4 bases from J, with 8 bases between. Germline V CDR1 and CDR2: MNHNY, SVGAGI (reference sequence). The CDR3: CASSSGLTGELFF. The CDR3 nucleotides are TGTGCCAGCAGTAGCGGGCTCACCGGGGAGCTGTTTTTT.

The chain has TRBV5-6 and TRBJ1-5; a weak D match, TRBD1 (5 bases). Germline CDR1 is SGHDT and CDR2 is YYEEEE. Trimming pared 1 base from V and 6 bases from J, leaving 14 bases between. This CDR3 contains 15 residues. The chain's CDR3 is CASSLTQGSVQPQHF. As DNA, the CDR3 is TGTGCCAGCAGCTTGACCCAGGGTTCGGTTCAGCCCCAGCATTTT. The full variable domain, its missing parts supplied by reference TRBV5-6 and TRBJ1-5, is DAGVTQSPTHLIKTRGQQVTLRCSPKSGHDTVSWYQQALGQGPQFIFQYYEEEERQRGNFPDRFSGHQFPNYSSELNVNALLLGDSALYLCASSLTQGSVQPQHFGDGTRLSIL.